The clone carrying this TCR beta chain was seen more than once but under ten times. Antigen: not known. The entry originates in a study of vaccination effects on CD4 cells after COVID-19. Study-wide findings and caveats: Spike-reactive clones present post-vaccine in convalescents were predominantly new vaccine-induced clones.

Viral peptide pool expansion of antigen-specific CD4+ T cells preceded sequencing in the ViraFEST assay. The authors isolated CD4+ T cells after around 10 days of culture. The person's infection with SARS-CoV-2, confirmed by PCR, took place between March and December 2020. Subjects were given two BNT162b2 or mRNA-1273 vaccine doses. IL-2 medium took the place of half the medium on both days 3 and 7. The assay was immunoSEQ multiplex PCR, and TCRdb's table has in-frame clones only and misses some. The sample includes approximately 15,000 clones, around three quarters seen only once; the top ten take about 22%. V lost 2 bases to trimming and J lost 10 bases, with 12 bases between them. Per the germline V gene, CDR1 is ENHRY and CDR2 is SYGVKD. There are 14 residues in the CDR3.

The chain has TRBV10-3 and TRBJ1-6; no clear D. The source was CD4+ T cells from PBMCs cultured with HCoV-NL63 spike peptides, collected after COVID-19 vaccination. This clonotype was obtained from a human donor who had a prior SARS-CoV-2 infection. The CDR3 spells CAISEGRARSPLHF. In DNA, the CDR3 is TGTGCCATCAGTGAGGGGAGGGCGCGGTCACCCCTCCACTTT.